These 26 T cell receptor beta chains originate from one sample sequenced in a study of T cell repertoires in cytomegalovirus infection. MiXCR, applied by TCRdb to the reads, yields one record per CDR3 protein. The sample contains 400,000 or so distinct CDR3 sequences, around 32% of which appear only once. The source material was PBMCs. Receptors originate from a human donor in good health (CMV status not recorded). Some clones in this sample may be carry-over from other donors' samples.

V gene TRBV5-4 combines with J gene TRBJ2-5; D remains unclear. Germline V lookup: CDR1 SGHNT, CDR2 YYREEE (reference sequence). The length of the CDR3 is 15 residues. Trimming removed 5 bases from V and 4 bases from J, with 18 bases in between. CDR3 protein: CASSNRAEASETQYF. The CDR3 DNA sequence: TGTGCCAGCAGTAACCGTGCCGAGGCGTCAGAGACCCAGTACTTC. Variable domain in full (rest from reference TRBV5-4 and TRBJ2-5): ETGVTQSPTHLIKTRGQQVTLRCSSQSGHNTVSWYQQALGQGPQFIFQYYREEENGRGNFPPRFSGLQFPNYSSELNVNALELDDSALYLCASSNRAEASETQYFGPGTRLLVL.

This clonotype was recorded only once. The CDR3: CASTILGGQNNEQFF. For the CDR3, the DNA is TGTGCCAGCACCATCCTTGGGGGACAGAACAATGAGCAGTTCTTC. This chain joins TRBV12-3 or TRBV12-4 and TRBJ2-1; 7 bases fit TRBD1. The CDR3 has 15 residues. V lost 7 bases and J lost 5; bases outside the gene matches: 11.

This clonotype came up a few times. V and J are TRBV20-1 and TRBJ2-7, with D tentatively TRBD1 (5 bases). Germline V gene lookup returns CDR1 DFQATT and CDR2 SNEGSKA (reference sequence). Deletions cut 6 bases from V and 7 bases from J, with 22 bases between. The CDR3 loop spans 14 amino acids. CDR3 amino acids: CSANKQELLQEQYF. The CDR3 bases are TGCAGTGCAAACAAACAGGAACTGCTACAAGAGCAGTACTTC.

This clonotype showed up many times. This chain connects TRBV7-6 to TRBJ2-2; D unresolved. Looked up from germline, CDR1 is SGHVS and CDR2 is FNYEAQ. The CDR3 sequence is 16 residues long. V was trimmed by 1 base and J by 3 bases, leaving 12 bases between them. The CDR3 DNA reads TGTGCCAGCAGCTTAGTGGGTTCGGTGGACACCGGGGAGCTGTTTTTT. This translates into CASSLVGSVDTGELFF.

The V gene is TRBV3-1, the J gene TRBJ1-3; D gene uncertain. This CDR3 has 15 residues. V lost 0 bases and J lost 2, with 8 bases in between. Germline V lookup: CDR1 LGHDT, CDR2 YNNKEL (reference sequence). CDR3 loop: CASSQDGLPGNTIYF. CDR3 sequence (DNA): TGTGCCAGCAGCCAAGATGGACTGCCTGGAAACACCATATATTTT.

This clonotype was recorded a few times. This chain connects TRBV2 to TRBJ2-2; the D is unclear. The CDR3 extends over 14 amino acids. Germline CDR1 is SNHLY and CDR2 is FYNNEI. Trimming removed 9 bases at V and 5 bases at J, with 16 bases between. The CDR3 DNA is TGTGCCAGTGGTGGGGTTGGAAGGACCGGGGAGCTGTTTTTT. Residues: CASGGVGRTGELFF.

This clonotype was recorded a few times. CDR3 sequence: CATLDPGARGYTF. The CDR3 coding sequence is TGTGCCACCCTGGACCCAGGGGCGCGTGGCTACACCTTC. The V call is TRBV6-2 or TRBV6-3, the J call TRBJ1-2, with D possibly being TRBD1 (6 bases). V was pared by 10 bases and J by 7 bases, with 19 bases between. The V gene's germline CDR1 is MNHEY and CDR2 SVGEGT. The CDR3 length is 13 residues.

V usage is TRBV4-3 and J usage is TRBJ2-1; D is undetermined. V dropped 1 base and J dropped 2 bases, with 15 bases sitting between them. CDR1 and CDR2 (germline): LGHNA, YSLEER. The length of the CDR3 is 17 residues. The CDR3 protein is CASSQAWTAVPYNEQFF. Written as DNA, the CDR3 is TGCGCCAGCAGCCAAGCCTGGACGGCGGTTCCCTACAATGAGCAGTTCTTC.

Points on this clonotype: This may come from a read error, since a much larger clone is one base off. The rearrangement uses TRBV6-1 and TRBJ1-1, with unresolved D. This CDR3 region has 13 residues. Germline V lookup: CDR1 MNHNS, CDR2 SASEGT. DNA of the CDR3: TGTGCCAGCAGTGAAGCTAGGAACCCTGAAGCTTTCTTT. Its translation: CASSEARNPEAFF.

This chain uses TRBV28 with TRBJ1-1; TRBD1 matches 9 bases. CDR1 is MDHEN, CDR2 SYDVKM, per germline. V shed 6 bases, J shed 8 bases, and the junction held 13 bases outside the gene matches. The length of the CDR3 is 15 residues. CDR3: CASRAEDRDRDEAFF. The CDR3 region has the DNA TGTGCCAGCAGAGCAGAGGACCGGGACAGGGACGAAGCTTTCTTT. The whole variable domain, filled in from reference TRBV28 and TRBJ1-1, reads DVKVTQSSRYLVKRTGEKVFLECVQDMDHENMFWYRQDPGLGLRLIYFSYDVKMKEKGDIPEGYSVSREKKERFSLILESASTNQTSMYLCASRAEDRDRDEAFFGQGTRLTVV.

The V gene is TRBV28, the J gene TRBJ2-7, with 10 positions matching TRBD1. V shed 4 bases, J shed 7 bases, and the junction held 13 bases outside the gene matches. The germline V gene has CDR1 MDHEN and CDR2 SYDVKM. The CDR3 spans 16 residues. The CDR3 here is CASSSSSGQGKGEQYF. In DNA, the CDR3 is TGTGCCAGCAGTTCATCCTCGGGACAGGGGAAGGGGGAGCAGTACTTC.

This clonotype came up a few times. V usage is TRBV7-2 and J usage is TRBJ1-1; D is unresolved. From germline, CDR1 is SGHTA and CDR2 FQGNSA. V was cut by 5 bases and J by 8 bases, with 15 bases left in between. This CDR3 spans 13 amino acids. As DNA, the CDR3 is TGTGCCAGCAGCGCACGTCAGGCATCCGAAGCTTTCTTT. Protein: CASSARQASEAFF.

The V call is TRBV19, the J call TRBJ1-5, with unresolved D. The V end lost 3 bases, the J end lost 5 bases, and 8 bases lay between the germline ends. Per the germline V gene, CDR1 is LNHDA and CDR2 is SQIVND (reference sequence). There are 13 residues in the CDR3. As DNA, the CDR3 is TGTGCCAGTAGTATGGGTAGGGATCAGCCCCAGCATTTT. It translates to CASSMGRDQPQHF. Supplemented by reference TRBV19 and TRBJ1-5, the full variable domain reads DGGITQSPKYLFRKEGQNVTLSCEQNLNHDAMYWYRQDPGQGLRLIYYSQIVNDFQKGDIAEGYSVSREKKESFPLTVTSAQKNPTAFYLCASSMGRDQPQHFGDGTRLSIL.

The sample holds a few counts of this clonotype. The rearrangement joins TRBV2 to TRBJ1-3; D gene unclear. This CDR3 region has 14 residues. V lost 7 bases and J 2 bases, leaving 12 bases between the germline ends. Per the germline V gene, CDR1 is SNHLY and CDR2 is FYNNEI. DNA for the CDR3: TGTGCCAGCAACCCCCGGCGGACTGGAAACACCATATATTTT. Encoded protein: CASNPRRTGNTIYF.

A note on this clonotype: One junction end disagrees with the germline gene, perhaps due to a read error. The chain links TRBV20-1 to TRBJ2-5; 8 bases match TRBD2. This CDR3 has 15 amino acids. The germline V gene has CDR1 DFQATT and CDR2 SNEGSKA (reference sequence). The CDR3, as DNA: TGCAGTGCTCCCCCACGGTTAGCGGGACAAGAGATCCAGTACTTC. Protein product: CSAPPRLAGQEIQYF.

This clonotype was picked up many times. The chain carries TRBV18 and TRBJ1-5; D is undetermined. CDR1 and CDR2 from the germline V gene are KGHSH and LQKENI. CDR3 length equals 14 residues. Trimming cost V 2 bases and J 0 bases, with 5 bases left between them. CDR3 sequence: CASSPGVSNQPQHF. CDR3 nucleotide sequence: TGTGCCAGCTCACCAGGGGTTAGCAATCAGCCCCAGCATTTT.

There are many counts of this clonotype. V is TRBV7-9 and J is TRBJ2-4, with TRBD1 as a possible D gene (6 bases). Trimming cost V 0 bases and J 6 bases, with 18 bases left between them. The CDR3 extends over 17 amino acids. Germline CDR1 and CDR2: SEHNR and FQNEAQ (reference sequence). The CDR3 coding sequence is TGTGCCAGCAGCTTAGCGCTTGAAGGGGGTCCCCTAAACATTCAGTACTTC. Amino acids: CASSLALEGGPLNIQYF.

The chain carries TRBV19 and TRBJ1-4; possible D gene TRBD1, 6 bases. CDR3 size: 15 residues. V was cut by 5 bases and J by 8 bases, with 18 bases left in between. CDR1 and CDR2 from the germline V gene are LNHDA and SQIVND (reference sequence). The CDR3 DNA follows: TGTGCCAGTAGTTCCCTCACAGGGTTGGGGGAAAAACTGTTTTTT. Its translation is CASSSLTGLGEKLFF.

A note on this clonotype: A read error may explain this, as a much larger clone is one base away. The chain carries TRBV7-6 and TRBJ1-6; 8 bases agree with TRBD1. Germline CDR1 SGHVS, CDR2 FNYEAQ. J was trimmed by 6 bases and V by 4 bases; bases with no gene match: 5. This CDR3 is 15 amino acids long. CDR3 sequence: CASSSRQGINSPLHF. The CDR3 DNA reads as TGTGCCAGCAGCTCTCGACAGGGGATTAATTCACCCCTCCACTTT.

The chain is built from TRBV11-2 and TRBJ1-2; D remains unclear. Germline V lookup: CDR1 SGHAT, CDR2 FQNNGV. The CDR3 extends over 13 amino acids. V gave up 0 bases and J gave up 7 bases, with 9 bases separating them. For the CDR3, the DNA is TGTGCCAGCAGCTTAGATAGGATGAGTGGCTACACCTTC. Protein product: CASSLDRMSGYTF.

As for this clonotype: A much larger clone differs from this one at a single base, so this may be a read error. The rearrangement uses TRBV6-5 and TRBJ2-3; 7 bases align to TRBD2. Trimming cost V 4 bases and J 4 bases; bases outside gene matches: 2. The CDR3 is 13 residues long. CDR1 is MNHEY, CDR2 SVGAGI, per germline. As DNA, the CDR3 is TGTGCCAGCAGTTTTACTAGCGCAGATACGCAGTATTTT. This translates into CASSFTSADTQYF.

The V and J genes are TRBV24-1 and TRBJ2-3; a weak D match, TRBD2 (7 bases). The CDR3 covers 15 residues. Germline lookup yields CDR1 KGHDR and CDR2 SFDVKD. V was pared by 5 bases and J by 2 bases, with 13 bases between. The CDR3 loop reads CATSVGGASTDTQYF. The CDR3 DNA sequence: TGTGCCACCAGTGTGGGGGGGGCCTCCACAGATACGCAGTATTTT.

This clonotype was seen a few times. The J gene is TRBJ2-7, the V gene TRBV2; D is possibly TRBD2 (6 bases). This CDR3 has 15 amino acids. CDR1 and CDR2 (germline): SNHLY, FYNNEI. The germline V and J ends were trimmed by 4 bases and 1 base, with 14 bases remaining between them. CDR3 residues: CASSVPRAGSYEQYF. The DNA of the CDR3 is TGTGCCAGCAGTGTCCCCCGGGCGGGATCCTACGAGCAGTACTTC.

This clonotype was counted only a few times. The V and J genes are TRBV7-9 and TRBJ2-2; TRBD2 might be the D (5 bases). The CDR3 has 13 residues. Germline V lookup: CDR1 SEHNR, CDR2 FQNEAQ (reference sequence). With 7 bases removed from V and 7 bases from J, the gap between germline ends came to 13 bases. CDR3 amino acids: CASTGGRFGELFF. The CDR3 DNA reads as TGTGCCAGCACAGGAGGACGTTTCGGGGAGCTGTTTTTT.

This CDR3 is CASSFGRGRNSNQPQHF. The CDR3 nucleotides are TGTGCCAGCAGTTTCGGCAGGGGTCGAAATAGCAATCAGCCCCAGCATTTT. The chain combines TRBV12-3 or TRBV12-4 with TRBJ1-5; the D gene is possibly TRBD1 (6 bases). CDR3 size: 17 residues. The V end lost 3 bases, the J end lost 0 bases, and 15 bases lay between the germline ends.

The chain is built from TRBV19 and TRBJ2-7; D possibly corresponds to TRBD1 (7 bases). V was shortened by 4 bases and J by 5 bases, with 18 bases between the two germline ends. The CDR3 is made up of 15 amino acids. Per the germline V gene, CDR1 is LNHDA and CDR2 is SQIVND (reference sequence). For the CDR3, the DNA is TGTGCCAGTAGTAACCTGGAGGGGGCGGGACACGAGCAGTACTTC. Encoded protein: CASSNLEGAGHEQYF. Combining the CDR3 with reference TRBV19 and TRBJ2-7 gives the whole variable domain DGGITQSPKYLFRKEGQNVTLSCEQNLNHDAMYWYRQDPGQGLRLIYYSQIVNDFQKGDIAEGYSVSREKKESFPLTVTSAQKNPTAFYLCASSNLEGAGHEQYFGPGTRLTVT.